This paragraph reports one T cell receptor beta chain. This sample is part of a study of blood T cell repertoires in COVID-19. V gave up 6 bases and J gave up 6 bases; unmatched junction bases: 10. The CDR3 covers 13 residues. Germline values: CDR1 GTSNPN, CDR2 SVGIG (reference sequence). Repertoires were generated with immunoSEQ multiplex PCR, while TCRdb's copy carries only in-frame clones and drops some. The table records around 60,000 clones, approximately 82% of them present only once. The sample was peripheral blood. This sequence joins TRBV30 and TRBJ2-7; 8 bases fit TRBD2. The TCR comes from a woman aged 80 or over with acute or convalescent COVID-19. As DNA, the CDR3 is TGTGCCTGCCCCCGGACGGGGGGGCTCGAGCAGTACTTC. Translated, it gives CACPRTGGLEQYF.